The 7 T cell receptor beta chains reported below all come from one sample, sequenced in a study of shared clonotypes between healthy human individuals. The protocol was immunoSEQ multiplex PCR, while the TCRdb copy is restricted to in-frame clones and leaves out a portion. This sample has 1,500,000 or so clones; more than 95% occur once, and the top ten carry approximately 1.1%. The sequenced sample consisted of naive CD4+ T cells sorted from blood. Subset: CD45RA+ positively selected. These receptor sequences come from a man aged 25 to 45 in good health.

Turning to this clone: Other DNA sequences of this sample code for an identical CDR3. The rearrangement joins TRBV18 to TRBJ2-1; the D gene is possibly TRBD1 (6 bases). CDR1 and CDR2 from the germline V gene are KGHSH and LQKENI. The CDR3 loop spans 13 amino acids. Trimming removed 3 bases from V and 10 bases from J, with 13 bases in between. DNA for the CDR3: TGTGCCAGCTCACCCCCCACCGGGACAGAGCAGTTCTTC. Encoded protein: CASSPPTGTEQFF.

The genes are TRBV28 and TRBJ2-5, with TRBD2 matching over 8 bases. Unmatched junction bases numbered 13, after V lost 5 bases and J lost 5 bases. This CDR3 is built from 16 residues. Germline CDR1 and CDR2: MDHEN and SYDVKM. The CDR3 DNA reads TGTGCCAGCAGTCCCCGGGGGGGCCTGGGAGTGGAGACCCAGTACTTC. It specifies CASSPRGGLGVETQYF. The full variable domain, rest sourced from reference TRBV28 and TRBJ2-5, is DVKVTQSSRYLVKRTGEKVFLECVQDMDHENMFWYRQDPGLGLRLIYFSYDVKMKEKGDIPEGYSVSREKKERFSLILESASTNQTSMYLCASSPRGGLGVETQYFGPGTRLLVL.

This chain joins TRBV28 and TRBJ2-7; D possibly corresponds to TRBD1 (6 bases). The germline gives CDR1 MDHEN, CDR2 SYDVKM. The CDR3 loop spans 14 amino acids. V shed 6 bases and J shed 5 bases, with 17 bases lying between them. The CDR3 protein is CASRTGTRVHEQYF. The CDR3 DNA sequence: TGTGCCAGCAGGACCGGGACAAGGGTCCACGAGCAGTACTTC.

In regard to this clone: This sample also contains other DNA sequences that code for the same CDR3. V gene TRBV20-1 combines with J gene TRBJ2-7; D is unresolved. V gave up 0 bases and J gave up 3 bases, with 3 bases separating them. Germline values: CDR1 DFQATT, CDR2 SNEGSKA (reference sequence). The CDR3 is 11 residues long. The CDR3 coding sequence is TGCAGTGCTAGAGACAACTACGAGCAGTACTTC. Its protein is CSARDNYEQYF.

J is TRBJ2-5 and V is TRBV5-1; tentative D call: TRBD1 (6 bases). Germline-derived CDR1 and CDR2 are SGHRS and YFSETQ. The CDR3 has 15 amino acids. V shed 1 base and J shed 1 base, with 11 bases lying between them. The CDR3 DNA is TGCGCCAGCAGCTTGTCGGGACAAGCCCAAGAGACCCAGTACTTC. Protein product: CASSLSGQAQETQYF.

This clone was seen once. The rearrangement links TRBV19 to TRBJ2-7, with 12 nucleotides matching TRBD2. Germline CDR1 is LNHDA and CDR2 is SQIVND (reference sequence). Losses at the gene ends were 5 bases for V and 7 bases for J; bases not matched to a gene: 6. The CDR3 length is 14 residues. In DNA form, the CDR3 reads TGTGCCAGTAGTCTACTAGCGGGAGGTGTTGAGCAGTACTTC. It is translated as CASSLLAGGVEQYF.

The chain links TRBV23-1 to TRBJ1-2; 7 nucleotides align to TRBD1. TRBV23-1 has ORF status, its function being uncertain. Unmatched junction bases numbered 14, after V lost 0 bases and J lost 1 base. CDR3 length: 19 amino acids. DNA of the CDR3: TGCGCCAGCAGTCAATCGTTCCTATCCGGGACAGAGAGTAACTATGGCTACACCTTC. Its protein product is CASSQSFLSGTESNYGYTF.